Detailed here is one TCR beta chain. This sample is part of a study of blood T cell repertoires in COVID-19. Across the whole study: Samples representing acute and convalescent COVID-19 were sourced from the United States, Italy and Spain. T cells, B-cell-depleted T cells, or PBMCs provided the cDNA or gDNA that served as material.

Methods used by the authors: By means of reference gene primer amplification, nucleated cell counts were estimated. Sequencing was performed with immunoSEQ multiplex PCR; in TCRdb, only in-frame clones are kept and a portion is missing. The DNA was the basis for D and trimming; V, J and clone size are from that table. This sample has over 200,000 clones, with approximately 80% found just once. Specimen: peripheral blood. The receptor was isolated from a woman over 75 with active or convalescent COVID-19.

DNA of the CDR3: TGCGCCAGCAGCCCGCGTCCCGACTTAGGCTACGAGCAGTACTTC. This sequence encodes CASSPRPDLGYEQYF. This chain uses TRBV4-3 with TRBJ2-7; no definite D call. V was trimmed by 4 bases and J by 3 bases, leaving 16 bases between them. Germline V lookup: CDR1 LGHNA, CDR2 YSLEER. The CDR3 contains 15 residues.